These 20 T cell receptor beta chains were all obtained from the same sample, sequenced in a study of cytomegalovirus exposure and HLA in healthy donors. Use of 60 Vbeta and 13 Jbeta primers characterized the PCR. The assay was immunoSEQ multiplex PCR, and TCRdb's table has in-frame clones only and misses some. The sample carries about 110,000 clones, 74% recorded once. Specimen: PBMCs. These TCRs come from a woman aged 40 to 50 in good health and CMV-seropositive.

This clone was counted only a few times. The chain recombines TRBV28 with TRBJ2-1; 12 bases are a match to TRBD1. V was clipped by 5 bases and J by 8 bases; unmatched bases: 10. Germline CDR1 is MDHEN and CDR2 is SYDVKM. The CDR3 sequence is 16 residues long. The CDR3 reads CASSPPGTGGMYEQFF. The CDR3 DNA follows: TGTGCCAGCAGTCCACCCGGGACAGGGGGCATGTATGAGCAGTTCTTC.

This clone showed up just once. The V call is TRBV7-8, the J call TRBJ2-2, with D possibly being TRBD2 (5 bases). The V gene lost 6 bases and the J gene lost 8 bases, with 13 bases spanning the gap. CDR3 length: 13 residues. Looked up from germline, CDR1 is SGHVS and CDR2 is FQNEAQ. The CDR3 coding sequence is TGTGCCAGCAGTCTCCGGACTCGTGGGGAGCTGTTTTTT. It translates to CASSLRTRGELFF.

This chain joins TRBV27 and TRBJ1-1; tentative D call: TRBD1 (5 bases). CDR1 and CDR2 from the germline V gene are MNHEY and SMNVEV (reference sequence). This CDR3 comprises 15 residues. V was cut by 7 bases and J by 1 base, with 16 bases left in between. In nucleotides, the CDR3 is TGTGCCAGCAATTTCATCGGGGGGTCGAACACTGAAGCTTTCTTT. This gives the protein CASNFIGGSNTEAFF.

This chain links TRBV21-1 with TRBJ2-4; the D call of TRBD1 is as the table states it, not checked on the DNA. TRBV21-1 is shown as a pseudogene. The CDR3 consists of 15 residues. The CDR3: CASSKSTVAKNIQYF. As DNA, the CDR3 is TGTGCCAGCAGCAAATCAACAGTAGCCAAAAACATTCAGTACTTC.

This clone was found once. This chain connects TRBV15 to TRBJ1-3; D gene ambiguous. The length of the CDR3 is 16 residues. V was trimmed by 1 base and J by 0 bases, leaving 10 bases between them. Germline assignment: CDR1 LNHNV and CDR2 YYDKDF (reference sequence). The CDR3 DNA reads TGTGCCACCAGCAGAGCCCTCCTGGCCTCTGGAAACACCATATATTTT. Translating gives CATSRALLASGNTIYF.

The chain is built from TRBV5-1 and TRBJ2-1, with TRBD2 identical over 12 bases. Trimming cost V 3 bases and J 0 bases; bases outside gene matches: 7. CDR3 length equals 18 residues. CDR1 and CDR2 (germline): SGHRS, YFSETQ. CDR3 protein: CASSSGTSGLSSYNEQFF. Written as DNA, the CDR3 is TGCGCCAGCAGCTCCGGGACTAGCGGGTTGAGCTCCTACAATGAGCAGTTCTTC.

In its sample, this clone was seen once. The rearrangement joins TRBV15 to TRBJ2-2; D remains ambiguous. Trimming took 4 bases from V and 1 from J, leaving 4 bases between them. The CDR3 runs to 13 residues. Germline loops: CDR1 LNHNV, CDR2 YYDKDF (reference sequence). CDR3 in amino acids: CATSTLNTGELFF. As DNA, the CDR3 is TGTGCCACCAGCACTTTGAACACCGGGGAGCTGTTTTTT.

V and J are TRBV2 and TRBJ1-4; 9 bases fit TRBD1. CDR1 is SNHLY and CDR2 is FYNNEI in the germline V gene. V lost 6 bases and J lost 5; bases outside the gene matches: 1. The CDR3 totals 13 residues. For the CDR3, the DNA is TGTGCCAGCAGCGACAGGGGGAATGAAAAACTGTTTTTT. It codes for CASSDRGNEKLFF.

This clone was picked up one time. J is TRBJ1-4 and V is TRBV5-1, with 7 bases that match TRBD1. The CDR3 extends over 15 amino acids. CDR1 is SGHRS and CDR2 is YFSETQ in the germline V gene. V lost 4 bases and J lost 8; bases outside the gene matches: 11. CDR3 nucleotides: TGCGCCAGCAGCACCGCGGGGACAGAAGGAGAAAAACTGTTTTTT. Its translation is CASSTAGTEGEKLFF.

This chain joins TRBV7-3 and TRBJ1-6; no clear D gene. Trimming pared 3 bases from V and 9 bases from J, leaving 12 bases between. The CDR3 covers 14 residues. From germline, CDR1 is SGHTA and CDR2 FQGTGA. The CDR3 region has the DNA TGTGCCAGCAGCTTGACCGGGAGGAGTTCACCCCTCCACTTT. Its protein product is CASSLTGRSSPLHF.

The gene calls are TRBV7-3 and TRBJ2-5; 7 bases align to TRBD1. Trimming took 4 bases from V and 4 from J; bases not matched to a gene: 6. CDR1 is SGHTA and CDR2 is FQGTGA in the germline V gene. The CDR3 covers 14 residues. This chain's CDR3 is CASSYTGTVETQYF. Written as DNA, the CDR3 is TGTGCCAGCAGCTATACGGGGACAGTAGAGACCCAGTACTTC.

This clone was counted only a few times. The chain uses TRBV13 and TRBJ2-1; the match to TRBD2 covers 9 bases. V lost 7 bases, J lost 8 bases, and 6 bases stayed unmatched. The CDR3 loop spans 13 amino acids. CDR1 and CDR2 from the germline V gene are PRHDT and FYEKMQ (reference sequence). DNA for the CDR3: TGTGCCAGCAACCTAGCGGGGACGGATGAGCAGTTCTTC. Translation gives CASNLAGTDEQFF.

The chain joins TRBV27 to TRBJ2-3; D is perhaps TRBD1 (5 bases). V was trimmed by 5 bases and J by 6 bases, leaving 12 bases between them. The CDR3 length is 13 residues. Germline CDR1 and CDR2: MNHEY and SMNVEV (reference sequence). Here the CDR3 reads CASSRTRRDTQYF. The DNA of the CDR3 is TGTGCCAGCAGTCGGACACGGCGTGATACGCAGTATTTT.

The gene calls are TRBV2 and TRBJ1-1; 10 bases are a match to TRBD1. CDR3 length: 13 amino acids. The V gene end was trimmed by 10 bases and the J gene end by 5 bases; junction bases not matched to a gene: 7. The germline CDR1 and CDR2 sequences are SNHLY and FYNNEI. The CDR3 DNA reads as TGTGCCACCCCCGGACAGGGGGGAACTGAAGCTTTCTTT. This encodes CATPGQGGTEAFF.

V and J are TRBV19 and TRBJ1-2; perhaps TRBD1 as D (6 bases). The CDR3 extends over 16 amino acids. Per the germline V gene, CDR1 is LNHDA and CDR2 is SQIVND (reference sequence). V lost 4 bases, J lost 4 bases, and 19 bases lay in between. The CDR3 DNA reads TGTGCCAGTAGTAGAGCCGGCGGGGGACAAATCTATGGCTACACCTTC. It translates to CASSRAGGGQIYGYTF.

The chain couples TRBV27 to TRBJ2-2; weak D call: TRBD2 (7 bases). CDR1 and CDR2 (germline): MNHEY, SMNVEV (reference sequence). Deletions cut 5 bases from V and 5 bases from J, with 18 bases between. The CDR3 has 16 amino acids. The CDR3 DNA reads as TGTGCCAGCAGTCCCCAAGGGGGGGTCGGGACCGGGGAGCTGTTTTTT. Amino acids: CASSPQGGVGTGELFF.

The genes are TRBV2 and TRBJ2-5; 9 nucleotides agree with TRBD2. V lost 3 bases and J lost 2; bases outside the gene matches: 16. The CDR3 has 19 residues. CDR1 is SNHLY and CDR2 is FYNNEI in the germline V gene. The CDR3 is CASSDRVRWLAGRQETQYF. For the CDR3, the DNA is TGTGCCAGCAGTGACCGCGTGCGTTGGCTAGCGGGAAGGCAAGAGACCCAGTACTTC.

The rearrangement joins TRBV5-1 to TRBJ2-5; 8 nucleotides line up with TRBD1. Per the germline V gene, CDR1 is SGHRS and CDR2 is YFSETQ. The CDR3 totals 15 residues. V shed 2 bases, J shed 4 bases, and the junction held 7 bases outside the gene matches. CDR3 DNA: TGCGCCAGCAGCTTCCTGGACAGGGCTCTAGAGACCCAGTACTTC. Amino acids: CASSFLDRALETQYF.

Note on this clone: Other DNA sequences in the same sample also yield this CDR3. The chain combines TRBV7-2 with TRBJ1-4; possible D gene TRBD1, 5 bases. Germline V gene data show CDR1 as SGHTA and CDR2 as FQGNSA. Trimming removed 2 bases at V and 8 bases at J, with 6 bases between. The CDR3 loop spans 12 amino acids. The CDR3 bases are TGTGCCAGCAGCTTACAGGGCGAAAAACTGTTTTTT. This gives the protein CASSLQGEKLFF.

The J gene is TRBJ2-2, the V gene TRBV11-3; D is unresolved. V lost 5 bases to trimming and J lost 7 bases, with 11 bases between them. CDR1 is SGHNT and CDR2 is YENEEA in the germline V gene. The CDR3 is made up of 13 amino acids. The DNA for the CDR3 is TGTGCCAGCAGCCCTAGGTTGGTCGGGGAGCTGTTTTTT. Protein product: CASSPRLVGELFF.